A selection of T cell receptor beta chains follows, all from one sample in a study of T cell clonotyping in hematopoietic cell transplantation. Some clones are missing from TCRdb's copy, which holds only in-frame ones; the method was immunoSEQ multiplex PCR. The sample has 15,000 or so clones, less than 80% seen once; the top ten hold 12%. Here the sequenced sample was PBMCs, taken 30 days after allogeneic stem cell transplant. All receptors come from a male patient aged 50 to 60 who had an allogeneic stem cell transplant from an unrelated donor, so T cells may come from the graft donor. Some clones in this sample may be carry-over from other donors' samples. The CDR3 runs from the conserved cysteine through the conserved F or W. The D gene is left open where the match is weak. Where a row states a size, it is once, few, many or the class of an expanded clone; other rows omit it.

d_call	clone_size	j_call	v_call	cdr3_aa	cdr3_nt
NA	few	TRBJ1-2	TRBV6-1	CAGKLATRSGYTF	TGTGCCGGCAAATTGGCCACCCGGAGTGGCTACACCTTC
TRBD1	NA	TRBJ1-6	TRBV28	CASRQGQNSPLHF	TGTGCCAGCCGACAGGGCCAAAATTCACCCCTCCACTTT
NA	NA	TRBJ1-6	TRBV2	CASSEGVWGEGSPLHF	TGTGCCAGCAGTGAAGGGGTGTGGGGGGAAGGTTCACCCCTCCACTTT
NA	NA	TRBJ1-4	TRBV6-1	CASSEGETGTNEKLFF	TGTGCCAGCAGTGAAGGGGAAACCGGGACTAATGAAAAACTGTTTTTT
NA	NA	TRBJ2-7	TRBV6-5	CASSGRRSPPYEQYF	TGTGCCAGCAGTGGTCGACGTTCGCCCCCCTACGAGCAGTACTTC
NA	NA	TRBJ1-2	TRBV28	CASSQTVKGYGYTF	TGTGCCAGCAGTCAGACAGTTAAAGGTTATGGCTACACCTTC
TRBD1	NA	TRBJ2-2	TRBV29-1	CSVGQGSNTGELFF	TGCAGCGTCGGACAGGGGTCGAACACCGGGGAGCTGTTTTTT
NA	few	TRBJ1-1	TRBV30	CAWSAGWGRTEAFF	TGTGCCTGGAGCGCAGGGTGGGGTAGGACTGAAGCTTTCTTT
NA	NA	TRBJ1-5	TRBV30	CAWSSGRALSYSNQPQHF	TGTGCCTGGAGTTCTGGCAGGGCCCTAAGTTATAGCAATCAGCCCCAGCATTTT
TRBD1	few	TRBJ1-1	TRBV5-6	CASSSGQGRLAFF	TGTGCCAGCAGCTCGGGACAGGGGAGGCTCGCTTTCTTT
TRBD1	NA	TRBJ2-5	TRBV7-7	CASSPGTEETQYF	TGTGCTAGCAGTCCTGGGACAGAAGAGACCCAGTACTTC
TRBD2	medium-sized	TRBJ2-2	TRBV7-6	CASSLVLLVTSGRKMAGELFF	TGTGCCAGCAGCTTAGTTTTATTGGTGACTAGCGGGAGAAAGATGGCCGGGGAGCTGTTTTTT
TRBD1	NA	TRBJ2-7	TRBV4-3	CASSQEFGQGEQYF	TGCGCCAGCAGCCAAGAGTTCGGACAGGGCGAGCAGTACTTC
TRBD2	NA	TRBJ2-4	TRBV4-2	CASSQDWASGAKNIQYF	TGTGCCAGCAGCCAAGATTGGGCTAGCGGAGCCAAAAACATTCAGTACTTC
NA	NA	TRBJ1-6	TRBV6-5	CASSYSRSANSPLHF	TGTGCCAGCAGTTACTCGCGGTCAGCTAATTCACCCCTCCACTTT
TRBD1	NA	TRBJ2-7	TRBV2	CASSEGQGRSYEQYF	TGTGCCAGCAGTGAGGGACAGGGTCGCTCCTACGAGCAGTACTTC
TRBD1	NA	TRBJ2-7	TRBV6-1	CASGDGQGASEQYF	TGTGCCAGCGGGGACGGACAGGGGGCATCCGAGCAGTACTTC
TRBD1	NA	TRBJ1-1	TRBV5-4	CASSSEGGQGVEAFF	TGTGCCAGCAGCTCCGAAGGGGGACAGGGTGTTGAAGCTTTCTTT
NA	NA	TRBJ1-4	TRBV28	CASSEPRGGLANEKLFF	TGTGCCAGCAGCGAGCCGAGGGGGGGGCTGGCTAATGAAAAACTGTTTTTT
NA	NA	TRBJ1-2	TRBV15	CATSRAPGDWSYTF	TGTGCCACCAGCAGGGCACCTGGGGATTGGAGCTACACCTTC
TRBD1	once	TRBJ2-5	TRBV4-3	CASSQDGAQGGLVETQYF	TGCGCCAGCAGCCAAGATGGAGCACAGGGGGGCTTGGTTGAGACCCAGTACTTC
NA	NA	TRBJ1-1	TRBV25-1	CASSSTGNTEAFF	TGTGCCAGCAGTTCGACAGGGAACACTGAAGCTTTCTTT
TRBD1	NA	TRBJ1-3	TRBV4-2	CASSQDSGQSSGNTIYF	TGTGCCAGCAGCCAAGATTCGGGACAGAGCTCTGGAAACACCATATATTTT
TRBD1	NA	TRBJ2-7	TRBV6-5	CAARTGACF	TGTGCCGCCCGGACAGGGGCTTGCTTC
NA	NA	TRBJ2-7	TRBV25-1	CASSEDSSPFSSQYF	TGTGCCAGCAGTGAAGACAGTTCCCCCTTCTCCTCCCAGTACTTC
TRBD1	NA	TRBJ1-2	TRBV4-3	CASSQEDSFRGGYGYTF	TGCGCCAGCAGCCAAGAGGATTCGTTCAGGGGGGGCTATGGCTACACCTTC
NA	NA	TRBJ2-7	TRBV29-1	CSVEVPGLYEQYF	TGCAGCGTTGAGGTCCCAGGTCTGTACGAGCAGTACTTC
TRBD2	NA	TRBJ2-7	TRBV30	CAWSVREGVPYEQYF	TGTGCCTGGAGTGTAAGGGAGGGAGTCCCCTACGAGCAGTACTTC
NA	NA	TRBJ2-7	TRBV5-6	CASSSDGRPYEQYF	TGTGCCAGCAGCTCGGACGGCCGTCCCTACGAGCAGTACTTC
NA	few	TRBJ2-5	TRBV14	CASSLGPQETQYF	TGTGCCAGCAGCCTGGGACCTCAAGAGACCCAGTACTTC
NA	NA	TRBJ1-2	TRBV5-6	CASSWGRKNYGYTF	TGTGCCAGCAGTTGGGGAAGGAAGAACTATGGCTACACCTTC
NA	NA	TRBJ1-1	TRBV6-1	CASSVTRGNTEAFF	TGTGCCAGCAGTGTAACAAGGGGGAACACTGAAGCTTTCTTT
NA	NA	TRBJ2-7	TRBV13	CASSSADGSSYEQYF	TGTGCCAGCAGCTCCGCGGACGGGAGCTCCTACGAGCAGTACTTC
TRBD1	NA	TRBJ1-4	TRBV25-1	CASSSGTGWFEKLFF	TGTGCCAGCAGTAGCGGGACAGGGTGGTTTGAAAAACTGTTTTTT
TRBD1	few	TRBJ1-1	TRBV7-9	CASSSRQGVNTEAFF	TGTGCCAGCAGCTCCCGACAGGGGGTAAACACTGAAGCTTTCTTT
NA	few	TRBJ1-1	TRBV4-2	CASSQDQYIEAFF	TGTGCCAGCAGCCAAGATCAATACATTGAAGCTTTCTTT
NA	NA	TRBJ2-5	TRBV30	CAWSVCGGTQYF	TGTGCCTGGAGTGTATGTGGGGGGACCCAGTACTTC
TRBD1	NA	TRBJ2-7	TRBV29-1	CSVGGTGGLYEQYF	TGCAGCGTCGGCGGGACAGGTGGTCTCTACGAGCAGTACTTC
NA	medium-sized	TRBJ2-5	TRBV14	CASSPRGLEETQYF	TGTGCCAGCAGTCCTCGGGGGTTGGAAGAGACCCAGTACTTC
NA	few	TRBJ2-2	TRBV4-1	CASSPSSMNTGELFF	TGCGCCAGCAGCCCCTCTAGCATGAACACCGGGGAGCTGTTTTTT
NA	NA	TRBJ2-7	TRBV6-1	CASRYVLDRSYEQYF	TGTGCCAGCCGATACGTCCTCGACAGATCCTACGAGCAGTACTTC
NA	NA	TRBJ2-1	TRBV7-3	CASSLTPAQRYNEQFF	TGTGCCAGCAGCTTAACCCCCGCCCAGCGGTACAATGAGCAGTTCTTC
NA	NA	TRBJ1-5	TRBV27	CASKAGNQPQHF	TGTGCCAGCAAAGCAGGGAACCAGCCCCAGCATTTT
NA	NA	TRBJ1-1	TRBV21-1	CASSTPPNTEAFF	TGTGCCAGCAGCACTCCACCGAACACTGAAGCTTTCTTT
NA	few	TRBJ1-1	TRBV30	CAWSVLSAAFF	TGTGCCTGGAGTGTACTGTCTGCAGCTTTCTTT
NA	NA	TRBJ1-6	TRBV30	CAWSNLYNSPLHF	TGTGCCTGGAGTAACCTCTATAATTCACCCCTCCACTTT
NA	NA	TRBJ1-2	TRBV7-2	CASSAANYGYTF	TGTGCCAGCAGCGCCGCTAACTATGGCTACACCTTC
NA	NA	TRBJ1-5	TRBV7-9	CASSLMAGEGNQPQHF	TGTGCCAGCAGCTTAATGGCAGGGGAGGGCAATCAGCCCCAGCATTTT
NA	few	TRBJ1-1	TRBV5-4	CASSRLSLNTEAFF	TGTGCCAGCAGCAGGCTATCCCTAAACACTGAAGCTTTCTTT
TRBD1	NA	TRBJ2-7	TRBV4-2	CASSQAGQGTYEQYF	TGTGCCAGCAGCCAAGCCGGACAGGGGACCTACGAGCAGTACTTC
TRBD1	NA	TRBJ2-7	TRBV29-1	CSVIRGQGTYEQYF	TGCAGCGTTATTCGGGGACAGGGGACCTACGAGCAGTACTTC
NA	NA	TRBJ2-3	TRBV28	CASSLDSSTDTQYF	TGTGCCAGCAGTTTGGACTCTAGCACAGATACGCAGTATTTT
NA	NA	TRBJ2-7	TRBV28	CASSLVSSEQYF	TGTGCCAGCAGTTTGGTCAGCTCCGAGCAGTACTTC